The present entry profiles one T cell receptor (beta chain) with its context. With 60 Vbeta and 13 Jbeta primers, the PCR was carried out. TCRdb keeps only in-frame clones here, not all; method: immunoSEQ multiplex PCR. This sample's table reports under 200,000 clones. This sample stems from a study of cytomegalovirus exposure and HLA in healthy donors. The germline gives CDR1 ENHRY, CDR2 SYGVKD. V was trimmed by 5 bases and J by 7 bases, leaving 8 bases between them. This CDR3 is built from 12 residues. This clonotype was sampled from a man aged 30-40 years in good health and CMV-seronegative. Sequenced sample: PBMCs. The chain is built from TRBV10-3 and TRBJ1-4; D is unclear. CDR3 sequence: CAISFEGEKLFF. The CDR3, as DNA: TGTGCCATCAGTTTCGAGGGTGAAAAACTGTTTTTT.